This TCR beta chain appears in the sequencing data of a study of shared clonotypes between healthy human individuals. Data came from immunoSEQ multiplex PCR; TCRdb stores just in-frame clones and leaves some out. The sample yields roughly 2.2 million clones, 92% seen once. Those who donated were healthy HIV-negative adults, with no recent acute infections or vaccinations reported. CDR1 is SGHDT, CDR2 YYEEEE, per germline. The CDR3 has 13 amino acids. V was shortened by 0 bases and J by 4 bases, with 7 bases between the two germline ends. Findings of the study overall: Relative to clonotypes present in all four donors, those not shared had lower generation probabilities. Naive subsets usually exceeded memory subsets in estimated richness. Clonotype sharing among donors was thought likely to change with sequencing depth.

As for this clone: The target antigen is unknown.

The receptor's source is a man aged 18 to 29 in good health. Some clones in this sample may be carry-over from other donors' samples. The chain links TRBV5-6 to TRBJ1-1; D not resolved. The sample comprised naive CD4+ T cells from PBMCs. The sample's subset: CD45RA+ positively selected. CDR3 in DNA: TGTGCCAGCAGCTTGGGGGGTGCCACTGAAGCTTTCTTT. Protein: CASSLGGATEAFF.